This T cell receptor (beta chain) was found in a study of blood T cell repertoires in COVID-19 (dated by TCRdb to 2018 to 2020). As for the study more broadly: Samples from collaborators originated in the United States, Italy and Spain and spanned both the acute and convalescent phases of COVID-19. The dataset comprised deeply sampled blood TCRbeta repertoires from subjects exposed to, actively infected with, or recovered from COVID-19. Samples were obtained from the ongoing ImmuneRACE study (first 160 participants) and from 1,254 subjects provided by 6 global collaborators. The repertoires were released in a freely available public database meant as a resource for research on the immune response to SARS-CoV-2. Where available, HLA class I and class II types were taken from metadata supplied by the sample provider and were not determined by assay-based typing. Sample metadata almost always included a de-identified subject ID, COVID-19 status, age in years and sex. The material from the prospective study consisted of cDNA or gDNA derived from T cells, B-cell-depleted T cells, or PBMCs.

Overall study results and their limits: Clinical and demographic metadata were provided uncurated, with the amount varying by source and participant.

Via the germline V gene, CDR1 is SGHRS and CDR2 YFSETQ. V was cut back by 3 bases and J by 4 bases, leaving a gap of 9 bases between them. The CDR3 spans 13 residues, from the cysteine through the phenylalanine. Only the CDR3 portion is preserved as DNA: 39 bases, with reading frame beginning at the first base. Whole blood was collected in K2EDTA tubes by collaborating institutions according to the institutions' own protocols. For TCRbeta analysis, collaborators shipped samples as frozen whole blood, isolated PBMCs, or DNA extracted from either of those sample types. TCRbeta CDR3 regions were amplified from genomic DNA by means of the immunoSEQ Assay, a bias-controlled multiplex PCR. The authors' analysis ran thus. The number of nucleated cells in each sample was estimated from the amplification of reference gene primers within the assay. To quantify the absolute abundance of each unique TCRbeta CDR3 rearrangement, sequence reads were collapsed and filtered. For each sample, productive Simpson clonality was calculated by taking the square root of Simpson's diversity index across productive rearrangements. TCRdb mirrors the immuneACCESS table, restricted to in-frame sequences. Some clones are absent from its copies; in checked studies, under half trace to an unresolved V gene, and the reason for the others is unknown. V and J calls and clone size are copied from that table; D and trimming were computed from the DNA. The sample contains about 110,000 clones, 70% to 85% of them found a single time. 20% to 25% of the sample lies in the top ten.

To note about this clone: What antigen it recognizes has not been identified. The input lacks base qualities; no much larger clone sits a single base away.

The receptor's source is a man aged 65 to 85 with active or convalescent COVID-19. The chain is made from TRBV5-1 and TRBJ2-3; matching of 5 bases hints at TRBD2 as the D gene. The sample was peripheral blood. The nucleotide sequence is given as TGCGCCAGCAGCTCAGTAGCGTCAGATACGCAGTATTTT. Protein translation: CASSSVASDTQYF.